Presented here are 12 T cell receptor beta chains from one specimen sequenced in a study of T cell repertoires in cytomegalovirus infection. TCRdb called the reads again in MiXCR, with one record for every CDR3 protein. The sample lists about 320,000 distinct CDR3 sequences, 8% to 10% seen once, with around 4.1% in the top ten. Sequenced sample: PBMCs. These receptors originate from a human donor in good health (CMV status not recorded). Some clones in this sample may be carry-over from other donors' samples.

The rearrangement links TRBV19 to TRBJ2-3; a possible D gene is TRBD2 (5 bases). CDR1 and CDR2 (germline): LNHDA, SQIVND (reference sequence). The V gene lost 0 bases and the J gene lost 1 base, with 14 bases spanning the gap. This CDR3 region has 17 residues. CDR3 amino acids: CASSIDGPEGGTDTQYF. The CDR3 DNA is TGTGCCAGTAGTATAGATGGGCCTGAGGGAGGCACAGATACGCAGTATTTT.

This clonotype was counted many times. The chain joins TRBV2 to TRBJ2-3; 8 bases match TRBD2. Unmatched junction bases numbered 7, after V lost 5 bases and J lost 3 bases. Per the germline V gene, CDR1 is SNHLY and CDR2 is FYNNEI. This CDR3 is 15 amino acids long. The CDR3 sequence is CASSSQRGRTDTQYF. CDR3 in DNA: TGTGCCAGCAGTTCTCAGCGGGGGAGAACAGATACGCAGTATTTT.

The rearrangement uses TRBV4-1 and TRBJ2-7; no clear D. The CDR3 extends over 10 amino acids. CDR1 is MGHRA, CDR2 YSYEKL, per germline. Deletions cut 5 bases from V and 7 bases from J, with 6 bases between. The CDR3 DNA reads TGCGCCAGCAGCGTGGAGGAGCAGTACTTC. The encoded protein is CASSVEEQYF.

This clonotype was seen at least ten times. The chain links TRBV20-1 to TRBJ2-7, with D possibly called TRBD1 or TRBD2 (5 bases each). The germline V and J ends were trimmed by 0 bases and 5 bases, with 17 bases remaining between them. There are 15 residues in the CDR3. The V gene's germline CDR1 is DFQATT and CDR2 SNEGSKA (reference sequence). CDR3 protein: CSARDVGKGTHEQYF. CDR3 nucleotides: TGCAGTGCTAGAGATGTGGGGAAGGGGACCCACGAGCAGTACTTC.

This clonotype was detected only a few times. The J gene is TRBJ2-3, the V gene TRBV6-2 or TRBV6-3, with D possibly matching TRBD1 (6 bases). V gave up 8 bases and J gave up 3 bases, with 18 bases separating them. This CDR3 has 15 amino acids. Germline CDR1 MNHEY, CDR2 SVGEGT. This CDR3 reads CASYNRAVMTDTQYF. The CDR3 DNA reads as TGTGCCAGCTACAACAGGGCCGTGATGACAGATACGCAGTATTTT.

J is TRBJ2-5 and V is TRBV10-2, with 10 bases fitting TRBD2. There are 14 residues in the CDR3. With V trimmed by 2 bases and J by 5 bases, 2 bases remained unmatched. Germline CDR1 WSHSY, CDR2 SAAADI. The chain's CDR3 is CASSESGRAETQYF. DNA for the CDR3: TGCGCCAGCAGTGAGAGCGGGAGGGCTGAGACCCAGTACTTC.

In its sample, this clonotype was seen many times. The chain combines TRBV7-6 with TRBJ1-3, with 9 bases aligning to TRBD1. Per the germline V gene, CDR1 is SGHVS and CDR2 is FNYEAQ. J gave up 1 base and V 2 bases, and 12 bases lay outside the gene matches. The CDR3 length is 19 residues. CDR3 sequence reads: CASSLFARDREISGNTIYF. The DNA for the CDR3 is TGTGCCAGCAGCTTATTCGCTCGGGACAGGGAAATTTCTGGAAACACCATATATTTT.

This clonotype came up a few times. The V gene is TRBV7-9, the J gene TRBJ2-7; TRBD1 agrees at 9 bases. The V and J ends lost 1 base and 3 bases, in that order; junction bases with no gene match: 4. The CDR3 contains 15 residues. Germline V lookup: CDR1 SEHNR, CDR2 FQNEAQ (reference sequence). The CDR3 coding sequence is TGTGCCAGCAGCTTAGGACAGGGGGTCGTCTACGAGCAGTACTTC. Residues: CASSLGQGVVYEQYF.

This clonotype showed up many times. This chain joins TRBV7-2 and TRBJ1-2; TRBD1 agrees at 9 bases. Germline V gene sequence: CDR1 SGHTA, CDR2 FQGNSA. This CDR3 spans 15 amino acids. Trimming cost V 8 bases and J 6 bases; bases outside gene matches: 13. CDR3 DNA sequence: TGTGCCAGCTGGAGGCCCGGACAGGGGATCAATGGCTACACCTTC. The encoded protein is CASWRPGQGINGYTF.

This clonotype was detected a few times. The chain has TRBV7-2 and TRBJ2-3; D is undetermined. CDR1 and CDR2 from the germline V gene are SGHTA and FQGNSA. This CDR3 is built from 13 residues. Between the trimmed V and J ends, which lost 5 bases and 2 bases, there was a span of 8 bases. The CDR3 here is CASSRDFTDTQYF. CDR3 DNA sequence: TGTGCCAGCAGCCGAGATTTCACAGATACGCAGTATTTT.

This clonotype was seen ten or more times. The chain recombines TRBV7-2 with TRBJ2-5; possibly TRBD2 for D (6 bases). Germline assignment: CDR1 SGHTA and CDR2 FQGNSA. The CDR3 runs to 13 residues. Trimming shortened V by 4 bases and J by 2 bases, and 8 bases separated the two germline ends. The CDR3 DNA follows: TGTGCCAGCAGCTCGGGACTTCAAGAGACCCAGTACTTC. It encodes CASSSGLQETQYF.

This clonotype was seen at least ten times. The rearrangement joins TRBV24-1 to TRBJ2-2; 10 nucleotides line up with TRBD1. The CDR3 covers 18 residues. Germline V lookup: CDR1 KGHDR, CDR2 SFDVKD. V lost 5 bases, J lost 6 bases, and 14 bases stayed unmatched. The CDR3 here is CATSGAIGQGGIAGELFF. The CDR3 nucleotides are TGTGCCACCAGTGGGGCCATAGGACAGGGGGGTATCGCCGGGGAGCTGTTTTTT.